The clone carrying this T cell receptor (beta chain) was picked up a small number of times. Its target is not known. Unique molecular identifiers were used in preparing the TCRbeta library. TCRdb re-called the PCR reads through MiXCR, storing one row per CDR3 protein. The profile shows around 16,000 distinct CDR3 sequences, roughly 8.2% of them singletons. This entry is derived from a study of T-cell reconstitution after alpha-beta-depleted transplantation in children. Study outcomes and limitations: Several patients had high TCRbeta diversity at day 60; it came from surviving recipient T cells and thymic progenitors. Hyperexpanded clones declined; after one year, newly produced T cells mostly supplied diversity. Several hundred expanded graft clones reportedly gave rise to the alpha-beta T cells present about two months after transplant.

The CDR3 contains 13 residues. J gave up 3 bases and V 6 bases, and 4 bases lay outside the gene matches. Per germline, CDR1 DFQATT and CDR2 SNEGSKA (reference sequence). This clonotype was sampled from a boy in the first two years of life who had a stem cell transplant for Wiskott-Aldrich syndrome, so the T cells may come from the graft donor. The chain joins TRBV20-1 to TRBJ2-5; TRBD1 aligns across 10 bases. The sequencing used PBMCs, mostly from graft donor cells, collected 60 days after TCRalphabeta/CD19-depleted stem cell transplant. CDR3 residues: CSALGQGKETQYF. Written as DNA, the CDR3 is TGCAGTGCGCTGGGACAGGGGAAAGAGACCCAGTACTTC.